This entry lists 31 T cell receptor beta chains sequenced from one sample in a study of blood T cell repertoires in COVID-19. Clones were read by immunoSEQ multiplex PCR, and TCRdb kept only the in-frame ones, dropping some. The data show over 200,000 clones, approximately 86% seen once. Sequencing input: peripheral blood. These receptors came from a woman aged 30 to 39 who had recovered from COVID-19.

The chain combines TRBV19 with TRBJ1-5, with 8 bases aligning to TRBD1. The V gene end was trimmed by 4 bases and the J gene end by 0 bases; junction bases not matched to a gene: 2. CDR1 and CDR2 from the germline V gene are LNHDA and SQIVND (reference sequence). This CDR3 has 15 residues. The CDR3 bases are TGTGCCAGTAGTAGGGACAGGTATAGCAATCAGCCCCAGCATTTT. Translating it yields CASSRDRYSNQPQHF.

This sequence joins TRBV4-1 and TRBJ2-7, with TRBD2 matching over 9 bases. V trimming: 8 bases; J trimming: 4 bases; junction bases outside the gene matches: 9. Germline lookup yields CDR1 MGHRA and CDR2 YSYEKL. The CDR3 is made up of 14 amino acids. CDR3 sequence (DNA): TGCGCCAGCGGCGGTGGCGGGGGGGCGTACGAGCAGTACTTC. Its protein is CASGGGGGAYEQYF.

The chain couples TRBV12-5 to TRBJ2-1, with TRBD2 identical over 8 bases. The germline gives CDR1 LGHNT, CDR2 FRNRAP. V was pared by 7 bases and J by 8 bases, with 7 bases of the junction left unmatched. This CDR3 has 13 amino acids. CDR3 bases: TGTGCTAGTGTCCGCGGGGGGAACGATGAGCAGTTCTTC. Residues: CASVRGGNDEQFF.

The rearrangement joins TRBV6-1 to TRBJ1-4, with 11 bases matching TRBD1. This CDR3 is 18 amino acids long. After removal of 0 bases from V and 6 bases from J, the junction contained 9 bases not matched to a gene. CDR1 is MNHNS and CDR2 is SASEGT in the germline V gene. Here the CDR3 DNA reads TGTGCCAGCAGTGAAGCCCCGGGACAGGGGGTTAATTATGAAAAACTGTTTTTT. This encodes CASSEAPGQGVNYEKLFF.

Only one count was recorded for this clone. This chain links TRBV5-1 with TRBJ2-3; 7 bases are a match to TRBD2. Trimming removed 1 base from V and 3 bases from J; junction bases left unmatched: 8. Germline V gives CDR1 SGHRS, CDR2 YFSETQ. The CDR3 covers 16 residues. The CDR3 DNA is TGCGCCAGCAGCTTGTCTCTGCGGGGGTCTACAGATACGCAGTATTTT. Its protein product is CASSLSLRGSTDTQYF.

V gene TRBV6-4 combines with J gene TRBJ1-1; D call uncertain. CDR1 MRHNA and CDR2 SNTAGT come from the germline V gene. This CDR3 spans 13 amino acids. V was trimmed by 3 bases and J by 0 bases, leaving 5 bases between them. The CDR3 here is CASSEQVNTEAFF. The CDR3 DNA follows: TGTGCCAGCAGTGAGCAGGTGAACACTGAAGCTTTCTTT.

This CDR3 is CSVAKRGGLETQYF. The CDR3 DNA reads as TGCAGCGTTGCCAAGCGGGGGGGCCTCGAGACCCAGTACTTC. V usage is TRBV29-1 and J usage is TRBJ2-5; 10 nucleotides agree with TRBD2. From germline, CDR1 is SQVTM and CDR2 ANQGSEA. V lost 4 bases to trimming and J lost 5 bases; unmatched junction nucleotides: 7. CDR3 length: 14 amino acids.

J is TRBJ1-5 and V is TRBV27; 7 bases are shared with TRBD1. This CDR3 region has 13 residues. The ends lost 10 bases at V and 4 bases at J; junction bases unmatched: 7. CDR1 and CDR2 (germline): MNHEY, SMNVEV (reference sequence). CDR3 sequence: CATAPGGNQPQHF. In DNA, the CDR3 is TGTGCCACCGCCCCAGGGGGAAATCAGCCCCAGCATTTT.

J is TRBJ2-3 and V is TRBV11-2, with TRBD2 identical over 10 bases. After removal of 1 base from V and 1 base from J, the junction contained 5 bases not matched to a gene. The germline CDR1 and CDR2 sequences are SGHAT and FQNNGV. CDR3 length: 17 amino acids. CDR3 loop: CASSLASGGARTDTQYF. CDR3 DNA: TGTGCCAGCAGCTTAGCAAGCGGGGGGGCCCGCACAGATACGCAGTATTTT.

The genes are TRBV6-6 and TRBJ2-5; D unresolved. V dropped 2 bases and J dropped 4 bases, with 8 bases sitting between them. This CDR3 has 13 residues. The germline V gene has CDR1 MNHNY and CDR2 SVGAGI (reference sequence). This chain's CDR3 is CASSYGAAETQYF. Written as DNA, the CDR3 is TGTGCCAGCAGTTACGGAGCCGCAGAGACCCAGTACTTC.

V is TRBV30 and J is TRBJ1-1; 7 bases are a match to TRBD1. The length of the CDR3 is 15 residues. Germline values: CDR1 GTSNPN, CDR2 SVGIG (reference sequence). Germline trimming cut 4 bases from V and 4 bases from J; bases unmatched to any gene: 12. CDR3 DNA sequence: TGTGCCTGGACCTGGGCCCCCCAGGGGGGCACTGAAGCTTTCTTT. Translated: CAWTWAPQGGTEAFF.

The gene calls are TRBV7-7 and TRBJ2-3; 9 positions agree with TRBD2. The germline gives CDR1 SSHAT, CDR2 FNYEAQ (reference sequence). V shed 5 bases, J shed 4 bases, and the junction held 13 bases outside the gene matches. The CDR3 length is 17 residues. In nucleotides, the CDR3 is TGTGCCAGCAGCCTCGGATCTGAGGGGACTAGCCCAGATACGCAGTATTTT. Amino acids: CASSLGSEGTSPDTQYF. The full variable domain, completed using reference TRBV7-7 and TRBJ2-3, is GAGVSQSPRYKVTKRGQDVTLRCDPISSHATLYWYQQALGQGPEFLTYFNYEAQPDKSGLPSDRFSAERPEGSISTLTIQRTEQRDSAMYRCASSLGSEGTSPDTQYFGPGTRLTVL.

The rearrangement joins TRBV6-1 to TRBJ2-1; TRBD1 matches 8 bases. CDR3 size: 16 residues. Germline V CDR1 and CDR2: MNHNS, SASEGT. V lost 1 base and J lost 4; bases outside the gene matches: 6. This chain's CDR3 is CASSEEAGGAYNEQFF. CDR3 in DNA: TGTGCCAGCAGTGAAGAGGCAGGGGGCGCGTACAATGAGCAGTTCTTC.

The chain is built from TRBV6-5 and TRBJ1-1; 9 bases agree with TRBD1. CDR1 MNHEY and CDR2 SVGAGI come from the germline V gene. The J segment lost 6 bases and the V segment lost 2 bases, leaving 7 bases of the junction unmatched. The CDR3 runs to 15 residues. The CDR3 DNA reads as TGTGCCAGCAGTTACCCCGGGACAGGGCGTCCTGAAGCTTTCTTT. This encodes CASSYPGTGRPEAFF.

This clone was seen a single time. The chain joins TRBV7-2 to TRBJ2-7; D not certain. Germline V gene data show CDR1 as SGHTA and CDR2 as FQGNSA. V was trimmed by 1 base and J by 1 base, leaving 8 bases between them. This CDR3 has 14 residues. The CDR3 protein is CASSLVGGSYEQYF. CDR3 nucleotide sequence: TGTGCCAGCAGCTTAGTAGGCGGATCCTACGAGCAGTACTTC.

The rearrangement uses TRBV3-1 (or the pseudogene TRBV3-2) and TRBJ2-7; TRBD2 is a possible D gene (5 bases). The V gene's germline CDR1 is LGHDT and CDR2 YNNKEL (reference sequence). This CDR3 region has 16 residues. V was clipped by 1 base and J by 0 bases, with 13 bases between them. This chain's CDR3 is CASSQVEDSNSYEQYF. CDR3 bases: TGTGCCAGCAGCCAAGTGGAGGACTCGAACTCCTACGAGCAGTACTTC.

The chain uses TRBV6-5 and TRBJ2-3, with D possibly being TRBD1 (5 bases). Trimming removed 6 bases from V and 2 bases from J, with 15 bases in between. Germline lookup yields CDR1 MNHEY and CDR2 SVGAGI. The CDR3 is made up of 15 amino acids. This chain's CDR3 is CASRLTGRHTDTQYF. The CDR3 DNA reads TGTGCCAGCAGACTCACAGGAAGACACACAGATACGCAGTATTTT.

The J gene is TRBJ1-2, the V gene TRBV18; D call uncertain. The CDR3 contains 15 residues. The germline V and J ends were trimmed by 3 bases and 4 bases, with 15 bases remaining between them. Germline V gives CDR1 KGHSH, CDR2 LQKENI. The CDR3 DNA reads TGTGCCAGCTCACCCTCGGCAGGATCCCTCTATGGCTACACCTTC. Protein sequence: CASSPSAGSLYGYTF.

On this clone: Other DNA sequences in the sample encode the same CDR3. The rearrangement joins TRBV2 to TRBJ2-7; TRBD1 matches 7 bases. The CDR3 runs 13 residues. The V segment lost 10 bases and the J segment 4 bases; nucleotides outside the gene matches: 10. The germline CDR1 and CDR2 sequences are SNHLY and FYNNEI. CDR3: CAINRDSSYEQYF. DNA of the CDR3: TGTGCCATTAACCGGGACAGCTCTTACGAGCAGTACTTC.

CDR3: CASSFQRGGKDTQYF. CDR3 coding DNA: TGTGCCAGCAGCTTCCAGCGGGGGGGCAAAGATACGCAGTATTTT. J is TRBJ2-3 and V is TRBV9; 10 positions agree with TRBD2. From germline, CDR1 is SGDLS and CDR2 YYNGEE. The CDR3 consists of 15 residues. V shed 4 bases and J 5 bases; nucleotides not matched to a gene: 7.

This chain links TRBV9 with TRBJ2-5; D possibly corresponds to TRBD1 (6 bases). The V end was cut by 4 bases, the J end by 3 bases, with 13 bases between. Germline CDR1 reads SGDLS; CDR2 reads YYNGEE. The CDR3 covers 14 residues. The CDR3 region is CASSPWDTEETQYF. In nucleotides, the CDR3 is TGTGCCAGCAGCCCATGGGACACGGAAGAGACCCAGTACTTC. The full variable domain, rest sourced from reference TRBV9 and TRBJ2-5, is DSGVTQTPKHLITATGQRVTLRCSPRSGDLSVYWYQQSLDQGLQFLIQYYNGEERAKGNILERFSAQQFPDLHSELNLSSLELGDSALYFCASSPWDTEETQYFGPGTRLLVL.

This clone occurred once. The chain is built from TRBV4-2 and TRBJ1-2, with TRBD1 matching over 10 bases. V was clipped by 4 bases and J by 8 bases; unmatched bases: 7. Germline CDR1 is LGHNA and CDR2 is YNFKEQ. This CDR3 region has 14 residues. In DNA, the CDR3 is TGTGCCAGCAGCCGACAAGGGACAGGGGTAGGCTACACCTTC. Amino acids: CASSRQGTGVGYTF.

The chain is built from TRBV7-8 and TRBJ2-7, with D possibly being TRBD1 (5 bases). CDR1 is SGHVS, CDR2 FQNEAQ, per germline. The CDR3 is 13 amino acids. The V and J ends lost 1 base and 6 bases respectively, with 10 bases between them. The CDR3 region is CASSLGATGEQYF. In DNA, the CDR3 is TGTGCCAGCAGCTTAGGGGCCACAGGCGAGCAGTACTTC.

The chain links TRBV7-3 to TRBJ2-5; D is perhaps TRBD2 (5 bases). Germline V gene sequence: CDR1 SGHTA, CDR2 FQGTGA. The germline V and J ends were trimmed by 2 bases and 0 bases, with 10 bases remaining between them. The CDR3 sequence is 15 residues long. CDR3 coding DNA: TGTGCCAGCAGCTTACACCACGGGGACCAAGAGACCCAGTACTTC. It specifies CASSLHHGDQETQYF.

The rearrangement links TRBV2 to TRBJ1-5; a weak D match, TRBD1 (5 bases). V shed 8 bases and J shed 5 bases, with 10 bases lying between them. This CDR3 has 12 residues. CDR1 and CDR2 (germline): SNHLY, FYNNEI. CDR3 amino acids: CASDGGYQPQHF. The CDR3 region has the DNA TGTGCCAGCGATGGGGGGTATCAGCCCCAGCATTTT. The full variable domain, completed using reference TRBV2 and TRBJ1-5, is EPEVTQTPSHQVTQMGQEVILRCVPISNHLYFYWYRQILGQKVEFLVSFYNNEISEKSEIFDDQFSVERPDGSNFTLKIRSTKLEDSAMYFCASDGGYQPQHFGDGTRLSIL.

The chain couples TRBV20-1 to TRBJ2-5, with TRBD2 matching 12 bases. Germline-derived CDR1 and CDR2 are DFQATT and SNEGSKA (reference sequence). The CDR3 contains 14 residues. V lost 3 bases to trimming and J lost 4 bases; unmatched junction nucleotides: 3. DNA for the CDR3: TGCAGTGCTAGTCTAGCGGGGGGGCGAGAGACCCAGTACTTC. Translated: CSASLAGGRETQYF.

V and J are TRBV25-1 and TRBJ2-5, with 12 nucleotides matching TRBD2. V shed 6 bases, J shed 2 bases, and the junction held 7 bases outside the gene matches. From germline, CDR1 is MGHDK and CDR2 SYGVNS. This CDR3 spans 16 amino acids. For the CDR3, the DNA is TGTGCCAGCAGGGCTAGCGGGGGGGCTGGACAAGAGACCCAGTACTTC. Translated: CASRASGGAGQETQYF.

The chain is built from TRBV5-6 and TRBJ2-5, with D possibly being TRBD1 (6 bases). V was pared by 6 bases and J by 9 bases, with 18 bases between. The germline V gene encodes CDR1 SGHDT and CDR2 YYEEEE. The CDR3 is 13 amino acids. CDR3 region: CASNLQGPGPQYF. The CDR3 bases are TGTGCCAGCAATTTACAGGGACCGGGGCCCCAGTACTTC.

The chain is built from TRBV18 and TRBJ1-2; 9 bases map to TRBD1. This CDR3 is 14 amino acids long. Germline V lookup: CDR1 KGHSH, CDR2 LQKENI. V trimming: 6 bases; J trimming: 2 bases; junction bases outside the gene matches: 4. The CDR3 loop reads CASSPGTGNYGYTF. The CDR3 coding sequence is TGTGCCAGCTCCCCTGGGACAGGGAACTATGGCTACACCTTC.

The chain combines TRBV14 with TRBJ1-5, with 8 bases that match TRBD1. J was trimmed by 5 bases and V by 6 bases; bases with no gene match: 3. Germline loops: CDR1 SGHDN, CDR2 FVKESK. CDR3 size: 13 residues. The CDR3 is CASRLRGHQPQHF. The CDR3 coding sequence is TGTGCCAGCAGGCTCAGGGGGCATCAGCCCCAGCATTTT.

This clone was seen more than once but under ten times. The chain employs TRBV7-3 and TRBJ2-3, with D perhaps TRBD2 (5 bases). Per germline, CDR1 SGHTA and CDR2 FQGTGA. V lost 5 bases, J lost 4 bases, and 16 bases lay in between. The CDR3 has 15 residues. The DNA for the CDR3 is TGTGCCAGCAGCGTCGGAACTAGTATCGCAGATACGCAGTATTTT. The encoded protein is CASSVGTSIADTQYF.